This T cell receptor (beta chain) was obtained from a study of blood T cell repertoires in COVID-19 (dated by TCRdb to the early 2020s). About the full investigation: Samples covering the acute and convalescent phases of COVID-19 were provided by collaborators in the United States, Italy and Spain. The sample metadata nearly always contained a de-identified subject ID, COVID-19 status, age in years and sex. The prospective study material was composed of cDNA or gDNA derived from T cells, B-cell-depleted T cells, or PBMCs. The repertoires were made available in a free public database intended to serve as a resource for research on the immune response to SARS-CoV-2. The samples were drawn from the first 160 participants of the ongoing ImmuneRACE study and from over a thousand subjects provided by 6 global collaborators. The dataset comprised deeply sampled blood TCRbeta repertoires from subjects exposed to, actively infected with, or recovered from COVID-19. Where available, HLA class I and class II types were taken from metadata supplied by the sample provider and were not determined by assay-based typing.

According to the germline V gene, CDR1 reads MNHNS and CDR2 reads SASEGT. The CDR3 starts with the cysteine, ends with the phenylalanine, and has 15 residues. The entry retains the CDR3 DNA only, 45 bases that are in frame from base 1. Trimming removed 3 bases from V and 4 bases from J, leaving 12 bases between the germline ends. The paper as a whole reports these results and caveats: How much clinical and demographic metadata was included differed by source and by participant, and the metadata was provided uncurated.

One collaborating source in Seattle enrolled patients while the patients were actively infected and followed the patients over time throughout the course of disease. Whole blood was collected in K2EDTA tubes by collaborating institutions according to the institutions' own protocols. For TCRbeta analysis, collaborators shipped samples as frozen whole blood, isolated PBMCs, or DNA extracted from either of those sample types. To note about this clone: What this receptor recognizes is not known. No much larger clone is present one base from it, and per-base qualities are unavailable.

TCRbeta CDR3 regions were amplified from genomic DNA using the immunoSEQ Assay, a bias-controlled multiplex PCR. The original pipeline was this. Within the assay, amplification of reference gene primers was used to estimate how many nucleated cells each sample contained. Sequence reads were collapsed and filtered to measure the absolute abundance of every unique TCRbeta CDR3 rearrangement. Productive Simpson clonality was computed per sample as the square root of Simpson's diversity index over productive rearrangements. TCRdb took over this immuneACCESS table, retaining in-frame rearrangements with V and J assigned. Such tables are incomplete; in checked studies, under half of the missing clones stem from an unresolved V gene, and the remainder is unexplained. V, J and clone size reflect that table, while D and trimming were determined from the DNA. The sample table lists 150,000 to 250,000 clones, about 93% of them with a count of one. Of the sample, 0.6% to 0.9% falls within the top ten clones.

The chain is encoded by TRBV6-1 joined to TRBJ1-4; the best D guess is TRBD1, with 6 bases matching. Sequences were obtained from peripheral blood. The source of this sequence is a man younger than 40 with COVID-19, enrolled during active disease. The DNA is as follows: TGTGCCAGCAGTGACCAGGGGTTGGGTAATGAAAAACTGTTTTTT. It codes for CASSDQGLGNEKLFF.